This T cell receptor (beta chain) was sequenced in a study of T cell responses to AZD1222 COVID-19 vaccine. Study-level results: Scientists sampled the repertoires only once the peak T cell response had passed. Reports say nearly half of spike-specific TCRs go after unmutated variant regions. Donors in the cohort were predominantly white British and more often female, and clonal diversity was possibly underestimated.

A word on this clone: Its cognate antigen is unknown.

The protocol was immunoSEQ multiplex PCR, while the TCRdb copy is restricted to in-frame clones and leaves out a portion. The data show about 130,000 clones, 87% seen once. The V and J ends lost 5 bases and 1 base, in that order; junction bases with no gene match: 3. Germline CDR1 and CDR2: SGHTA and FQGTGA. The CDR3 is made up of 15 amino acids. Material: peripheral blood, obtained on day 0 of AZD1222 vaccination. The TCR was taken from an adult in good health. V is TRBV7-3 and J is TRBJ1-5; 9 nucleotides match TRBD1. In DNA form, the CDR3 reads TGTGCCAGCAGCACCACAGGGGGCAGCAATCAGCCCCAGCATTTT. Amino acids: CASSTTGGSNQPQHF.